A single sample gave rise to the 9 T cell receptor beta chains below, sequenced in a study of cytomegalovirus exposure and HLA in healthy donors (dated by TCRdb to the late 2010s). Libraries were constructed by the immunoSEQ multiplex PCR assay. TCRdb holds this immuneACCESS table with in-frame rearrangements only. Some clones are missing; in checked studies, unresolved V genes explain under half, and the rest has no known cause. The sample table holds roughly 120,000 clones, of which about 83% were seen once. The top ten clones comprise roughly 5% of the sample. The specimen was PBMCs. Every receptor here comes from a young man in good health and CMV-seronegative.

In its sample, this clone was seen a few times. A read error may account for a junction end that differs from germline. The chain combines TRBV19 with TRBJ2-1, with D unresolved. The CDR3 has 15 amino acids. The germline V gene has CDR1 LNHDA and CDR2 SQIVND (reference sequence). This CDR3 is CASRIPSAPYGEQFF. Here the CDR3 DNA reads TGTGCCAGTCGTATACCCAGCGCACCGTACGGTGAGCAGTTCTTC. The full variable domain, completed using reference TRBV19 and TRBJ2-1, is DGGITQSPKYLFRKEGQNVTLSCEQNLNHDAMYWYRQDPGQGLRLIYYSQIVNDFQKGDIAEGYSVSREKKESFPLTVTSAQKNPTAFYLCASRIPSAPYGEQFFGPGTRLTVL.

This rearrangement joins TRBV4-1 to TRBJ2-7, with D perhaps matching TRBD2 (6 bases). CDR1 MGHRA and CDR2 YSYEKL come from the germline V gene. Trimming shortened V by 4 bases and J by 2 bases, and 15 bases separated the two germline ends. CDR3 length equals 15 residues. The DNA of the CDR3 is TGCGCCAGCAGCCCAGCCGGGACTGGCACCTACGAGCAGTACTTC. It codes for CASSPAGTGTYEQYF.

The DNA of the CDR3 is TGTGCCAGCAGACCCCCGGGACAGACCTACGAGCAGTACTTC. This translates into CASRPPGQTYEQYF. The V and J genes are TRBV28 and TRBJ2-7, with TRBD1 identical over 7 bases. Germline CDR1 is MDHEN and CDR2 is SYDVKM. The CDR3 sequence is 14 residues long. The V and J ends lost 6 bases and 2 bases, in that order; junction bases with no gene match: 7.

This chain joins TRBV19 and TRBJ1-4; D perhaps matches TRBD1 (6 bases). Germline V gene lookup returns CDR1 LNHDA and CDR2 SQIVND (reference sequence). V dropped 1 base and J dropped 4 bases, with 10 bases sitting between them. The CDR3 runs 15 residues. DNA for the CDR3: TGTGCCAGTAGTATAGTAGGGGGTGGTAATGAAAAACTGTTTTTT. Amino acid sequence: CASSIVGGGNEKLFF.

V is TRBV6-5 and J is TRBJ2-7; weak D call: TRBD1 (6 bases). Germline V gives CDR1 MNHEY, CDR2 SVGAGI. Trimming pared 0 bases from V and 0 bases from J, leaving 9 bases between. CDR3 length: 15 amino acids. The CDR3 sequence is CASSYSGAYSYEQYF. DNA of the CDR3: TGTGCCAGCAGTTACTCGGGGGCTTACTCCTACGAGCAGTACTTC.

The chain couples TRBV5-1 to TRBJ2-5, with 11 bases identical to TRBD2. The CDR3 contains 16 residues. V was clipped by 4 bases and J by 0 bases; unmatched bases: 5. Germline assignment: CDR1 SGHRS and CDR2 YFSETQ. The CDR3 DNA sequence: TGCGCCAGCAGCGCGACTAGCGGGACGTACCAAGAGACCCAGTACTTC. Translation gives CASSATSGTYQETQYF.

This chain connects TRBV27 to TRBJ2-5; the D gene is possibly TRBD2 (7 bases). The V and J ends lost 3 bases and 5 bases respectively, with 19 bases between them. The CDR3 is made up of 16 amino acids. Germline V gene lookup returns CDR1 MNHEY and CDR2 SMNVEV (reference sequence). CDR3: CASSFIGRGGVETQYF. CDR3 DNA: TGTGCCAGCAGTTTCATAGGCAGGGGAGGGGTGGAGACCCAGTACTTC.

V and J are TRBV11-2 and TRBJ2-1, with 13 positions matching TRBD2. Germline loops: CDR1 SGHAT, CDR2 FQNNGV. V shed 1 base, J shed 8 bases, and the junction held 5 bases outside the gene matches. This CDR3 region has 16 residues. The CDR3 loop reads CASSLGLAGGPHEQFF. In DNA form, the CDR3 reads TGTGCCAGCAGCTTAGGACTAGCGGGAGGCCCTCATGAGCAGTTCTTC.

This clone was seen a single time. The V and J genes are TRBV5-4 and TRBJ1-2; TRBD1 might be the D (6 bases). Trimming shortened V by 0 bases and J by 7 bases, and 16 bases separated the two germline ends. From germline, CDR1 is SGHNT and CDR2 YYREEE (reference sequence). The CDR3 is 15 residues long. The CDR3 here is CASSLVRGGVGGYTF. DNA of the CDR3: TGTGCCAGCAGCTTGGTCCGAGGGGGAGTAGGTGGCTACACCTTC.